This note documents a single T cell receptor (beta chain) sequence. Its antigen is currently unknown. The entry originates in a study of human thymus T cells. The thymus tissue came from resections taken during corrective heart surgery. Donors were healthy Finnish babies undergoing corrective operations for congenital heart defects. The CDR3 length is 13 residues. Germline loops: CDR1 MNHNS, CDR2 SASEGT. V lost 2 bases to trimming and J lost 3 bases, with 8 bases between them. Overall study results and limits: Thymic repertoires of unrelated individuals were reported in related research to overlap highly. There appeared to be biased usage of V and J genes in thymic and blood repertoires.

Sequencing used immunoSEQ multiplex PCR; TCRdb keeps in-frame clones, though not all of them. The table records some 120,000 clones, around 94% of them present only once. This chain connects TRBV6-1 to TRBJ2-7; a weak D match, TRBD2 (5 bases). The sequenced sample was thymus tissue. The receptor comes from a boy under two years old with a congenital heart defect but otherwise immunologically healthy. The CDR3 DNA reads as TGTGCCAGCAGTGAACTTGAGGGCTACGAGCAGTACTTC. Protein product: CASSELEGYEQYF.